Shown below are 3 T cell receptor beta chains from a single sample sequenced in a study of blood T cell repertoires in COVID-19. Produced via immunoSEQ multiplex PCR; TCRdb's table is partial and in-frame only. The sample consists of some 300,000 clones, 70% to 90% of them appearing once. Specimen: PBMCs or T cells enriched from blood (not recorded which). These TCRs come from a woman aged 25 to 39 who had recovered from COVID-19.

The CDR3 nucleotides are TGTGCCAGCAGTGGGGGGACAGGGGCTAACTATGGCTACACCTTC. Its protein product is CASSGGTGANYGYTF. The rearrangement links TRBV28 to TRBJ1-2; 10 bases map to TRBD1. CDR3 length: 15 residues. CDR1 and CDR2 (germline): MDHEN, SYDVKM. Trimming took 5 bases from V and 0 from J; bases not matched to a gene: 3.

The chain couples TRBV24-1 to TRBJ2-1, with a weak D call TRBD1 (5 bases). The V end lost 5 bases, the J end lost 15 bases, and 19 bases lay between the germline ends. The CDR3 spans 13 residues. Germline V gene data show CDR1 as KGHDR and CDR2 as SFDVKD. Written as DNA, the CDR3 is TGTGCCACCAGTGCTCCCACAGGCGTAATCTTGTTCTTC. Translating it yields CATSAPTGVILFF.

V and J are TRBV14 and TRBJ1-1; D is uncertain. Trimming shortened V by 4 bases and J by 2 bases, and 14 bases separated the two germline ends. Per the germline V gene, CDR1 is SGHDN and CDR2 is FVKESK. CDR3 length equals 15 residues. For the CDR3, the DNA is TGTGCCAGCAGCCCTCATACAGATCTTAACACTGAAGCTTTCTTT. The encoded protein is CASSPHTDLNTEAFF.